This TCR beta chain came from a study of human T cells and chemical hapten exposure. Across the whole study: Each patch test put 0.01% DPC on the upper back, and results were read at 6 days.

One entry per CDR3 protein, called by TCRdb with MiXCR from the RACE reads. The sample holds approximately 70,000 distinct CDR3 sequences, 9.8% seen once. Between the trimmed V and J ends, which lost 1 base and 4 bases, there was a span of 10 bases. The CDR3 is 15 amino acids. The germline V gene has CDR1 LGHNT and CDR2 FRNRAP. Time point noted: patch test 1, 2 weeks after DPC sensitization. Treatment denoted: therapeutic diphenylcyclopropenone sensitization with weekly scalp DPC. It was unfractionated whole blood from which total RNA was extracted. Many counts were recorded for this clonotype. This sequence joins TRBV12-5 and TRBJ2-2; D not resolved. The clonotype comes from a middle-aged woman with alopecia areata. Some clones in this sample may be carry-over from other donors' samples. This material consisted of whole blood, taken in connection with sensitization to the hapten diphenylcyclopropenone (DPC). This chain's CDR3 is CASGLEAVATGELFF. Written as DNA, the CDR3 is TGTGCTAGTGGTTTGGAAGCAGTAGCCACCGGGGAGCTGTTTTTT.